These 10 T cell receptor beta chains came from one sample sequenced in a study of T cell responses to AZD1222 COVID-19 vaccine. TCRdb's table, derived via immunoSEQ multiplex PCR, lists solely in-frame clones and lacks some. The sample contains 110,000 to 150,000 clones, 90% to 95% of which appear only once. This specimen was peripheral blood, taken on day 0 of AZD1222 vaccination. Receptor source: an adult in good health.

CDR3: CASTSGAGDQEQFF. The CDR3 DNA is TGTGCCAGCACCTCAGGGGCGGGGGATCAGGAGCAGTTCTTC. The chain combines TRBV7-3 with TRBJ2-1; tentatively, D is TRBD2 (7 bases). CDR1 SGHTA and CDR2 FQGTGA come from the germline V gene. The CDR3 covers 14 residues. Trimming took off 7 bases at V and 10 bases at J, with 20 bases between the two ends.

This clone is classed as medium-sized. This chain links TRBV18 with TRBJ1-1; 9 nucleotides align to TRBD1. V shed 3 bases, J shed 1 base, and the junction held 9 bases outside the gene matches. This CDR3 region has 17 residues. The germline gives CDR1 KGHSH, CDR2 LQKENI. CDR3 loop: CASSPRQGVGPNTEAFF. Written as DNA, the CDR3 is TGTGCCAGCTCACCCCGACAGGGGGTAGGCCCGAACACTGAAGCTTTCTTT.

The DNA of the CDR3 is TGTGCCACCAGCAGAGTTGCGGGGAGGTCCTACGAGCAGTACTTC. This sequence encodes CATSRVAGRSYEQYF. The V call is TRBV15, the J call TRBJ2-7; TRBD2 is a possible D gene (6 bases). The CDR3 runs to 15 residues. Germline values: CDR1 LNHNV, CDR2 YYDKDF (reference sequence). Trimming shortened V by 1 base and J by 1 base, and 11 bases separated the two germline ends.

The chain combines TRBV6-5 with TRBJ1-2; D perhaps matches TRBD1 (5 bases). Germline assignment: CDR1 MNHEY and CDR2 SVGAGI. This CDR3 spans 13 amino acids. The germline V and J ends were trimmed by 2 bases and 7 bases, with 11 bases remaining between them. CDR3 sequence reads: CASSYGSQGGYTF. The CDR3 coding sequence is TGTGCCAGCAGTTACGGGTCCCAGGGTGGCTACACCTTC.

The chain uses TRBV27 and TRBJ1-6; 8 bases align to TRBD1. Germline V lookup: CDR1 MNHEY, CDR2 SMNVEV (reference sequence). With V trimmed by 5 bases and J by 9 bases, 9 bases remained unmatched. The CDR3 is 15 residues long. The chain's CDR3 is CASSAKTGVGSPLHF. As DNA, the CDR3 is TGTGCCAGCAGTGCAAAGACAGGGGTAGGTTCACCCCTCCACTTT.

This clone has only one observation. The CDR3 sequence is CASRPSDTSGALQTFF. The DNA for the CDR3 is TGTGCAAGTCGCCCCTCTGATACTAGCGGGGCCTTACAGACGTTCTTC. The chain has TRBV12-2 and TRBJ2-1; the table's D call TRBD2 went unverified against the DNA. TRBV12-2 is annotated as a pseudogene. The CDR3 extends over 16 amino acids.

The V gene is TRBV29-1, the J gene TRBJ2-6; D gene ambiguous. V was pared by 4 bases and J by 1 base, with 11 bases between. The CDR3 runs 15 residues. Looked up from germline, CDR1 is SQVTM and CDR2 is ANQGSEA. In nucleotides, the CDR3 is TGCAGCGTTGGTGGACGGCAATCTGGGGCCAACGTCCTGACTTTC. Its protein product is CSVGGRQSGANVLTF.

V is TRBV19 and J is TRBJ1-5; 9 bases map to TRBD1. The junction had 15 bases not matched to a gene; V was cut back by 6 bases and J by 9 bases. From germline, CDR1 is LNHDA and CDR2 SQIVND (reference sequence). The CDR3 runs to 16 residues. CDR3 in amino acids: CASSPYHRDRVSPQHF. CDR3 nucleotides: TGTGCCAGTAGCCCCTACCACCGGGACAGGGTATCGCCCCAGCATTTT.

The CDR3 here is CASSQGRGAYTF. The CDR3 bases are TGTGCCAGCAGCCAAGGGCGGGGGGCATATACCTTC. The chain links TRBV14 to TRBJ1-2; the D gene is possibly TRBD1 (6 bases). This CDR3 is 12 amino acids long. CDR1 SGHDN and CDR2 FVKESK come from the germline V gene. V was shortened by 1 base and J by 14 bases, with 14 bases between the two germline ends. The variable domain in full, with the rest retrieved from reference TRBV14 and TRBJ1-2, is EAGVTQFPSHSVIEKGQTVTLRCDPISGHDNLYWYRRVMGKEIKFLLHFVKESKQDESGMPNNRFLAERTGGTYSTLKVQPAELEDSGVYFCASSQGRGAYTFGSGTRLTVV.

V gene TRBV5-1 combines with J gene TRBJ2-5, with 10 positions matching TRBD2. This CDR3 is 13 amino acids long. The germline gives CDR1 SGHRS, CDR2 YFSETQ. V dropped 3 bases and J dropped 5; count of bases not matched to a gene: 1. CDR3: CASSWGLAETQYF. The DNA for the CDR3 is TGCGCCAGCAGCTGGGGACTAGCGGAGACCCAGTACTTC.